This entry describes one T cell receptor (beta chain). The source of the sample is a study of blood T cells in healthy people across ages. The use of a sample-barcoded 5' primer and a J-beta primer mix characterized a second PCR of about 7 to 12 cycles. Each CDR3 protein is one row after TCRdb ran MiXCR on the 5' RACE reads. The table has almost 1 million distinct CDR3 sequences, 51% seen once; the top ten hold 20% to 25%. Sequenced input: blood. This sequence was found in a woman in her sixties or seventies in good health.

The CDR3 sequence: CASTVGVEYNEQYF. Here the CDR3 DNA reads TGTGCCAGCACCGTGGGAGTGGAATATAACGAGCAGTACTTC. The chain has TRBV7-2 and TRBJ2-7, with TRBD2 as a possible D gene (5 bases). There are 14 residues in the CDR3. The germline V and J ends were trimmed by 7 bases and 5 bases, with 18 bases remaining between them. Germline V CDR1 and CDR2: SGHTA, FQGNSA.